This T cell receptor (beta chain) was captured in a study of shared clonotypes between healthy human individuals. Whole-study context: The cohort comprised a couple of women and a few men. Their ages spanned 18 to 49 years.

CD8 cells classed as naive were CD45RO-negative and positively selected for CCR7, excluding terminally differentiated effector memory CD45RA+ cells. Only in-frame clones appear in the TCRdb table, and some are missing; sequencing was by immunoSEQ multiplex PCR. Of nearly 2 million clones in the sample, just under 95% are singletons; the top ten hold more than 0.9%. Per germline, CDR1 SGHRS and CDR2 YFSETQ. Trimming stripped 5 bases from V and 2 bases from J, with 15 bases between. The CDR3 spans 15 residues. The genes are TRBV5-1 and TRBJ2-3, with a tentative D call TRBD1 (7 bases). Sequenced: naive CD8+ T cells sorted from blood. The receptor was isolated from a man younger than 35 in good health. DNA for the CDR3: TGCGCCAGCAGTCAGGGGGGATTAGACACAGATACGCAGTATTTT. Amino acid sequence: CASSQGGLDTDTQYF.